What follows is one T cell receptor beta chain and its context. The entry originates in a study of shared T cell receptors in the human thymus. Measured with immunoSEQ multiplex PCR; TCRdb has only the in-frame clones, and not every one. The sample lists over 650,000 clones, 80% to 90% seen once, with 0.0094% in the top ten. The V and J ends lost 4 bases and 1 base respectively, with 8 bases between them. Germline V gene lookup returns CDR1 SGDLS and CDR2 YYNGEE. This CDR3 comprises 13 residues. These data were also reused for a study on human thymus T cells. This second report adds: Having corrective surgery for congenital heart defects, healthy Finnish infants were the ones who donated. In corrective heart surgery, resections were taken, and these provided the thymus tissue. Thymic and blood repertoires showed apparently biased V and J gene usage.

V and J are TRBV9 and TRBJ1-1; D gene ambiguous. Sequenced sample: thymocytes. The sequence derives from a boy under two years old with a congenital heart defect. CDR3 bases: TGTGCCAGCAGCCGGGTGGGGAACACTGAAGCTTTCTTT. It encodes CASSRVGNTEAFF.